The clone carrying this T cell receptor beta chain was seen just once. The sample is drawn from a study of blood T cell repertoires in COVID-19. As for the study in general: The origin of the acute and convalescent COVID-19 samples was the United States, Italy and Spain.

The CDR3 covers 15 residues. Germline V gene data show CDR1 as SGHVS and CDR2 as FQNEAQ. The V end was cut by 5 bases, the J end by 0 bases, with 8 bases between. Per the original data handling: The authors estimated nucleated cell counts from reference gene primer amplification. Some clones are missing from TCRdb's copy, which holds only in-frame ones; the method was immunoSEQ multiplex PCR. V and J calls and clone size are given by that table; D and trimming were obtained from the DNA. Seen here are some 110,000 clones, 75% to 85% observed once, and the top ten hold approximately 9%. The chain employs TRBV7-8 and TRBJ1-6; no clear D. The sequencing input was peripheral blood. The TCR comes from a woman in her 70s with acute or convalescent COVID-19. CDR3 sequence reads: CASSRGSSYNSPLHF. The CDR3, as DNA: TGTGCCAGCAGCCGAGGGAGCTCCTATAATTCACCCCTCCACTTT.